This T cell receptor (beta chain) emerged from a study of blood T cell repertoires in COVID-19. The overall study: Sites across the United States, Italy and Spain contributed samples from acute and convalescent COVID-19. Sources were T cells, B-cell-depleted T cells, or PBMCs; the material itself was cDNA or gDNA.

This CDR3 comprises 14 residues. Germline loops: CDR1 MNHEY, CDR2 SVGAGI. V shed 5 bases and J shed 12 bases, with 20 bases lying between them. Original handling: Amplification from reference gene primers served as the basis for estimated nucleated cell counts. Produced via immunoSEQ multiplex PCR; TCRdb's table is partial and in-frame only. V and J calls and clone size follow that table, whereas D and trimming were derived from the DNA. Counted here are 340,000 or so clones, about 83% occurring once; the ten biggest clones make up 2.5% to 3.5%. In this sample, this clone turned up a few times. This receptor was taken from a man aged 25-40 years with active or convalescent COVID-19. Source material: peripheral blood. This chain uses TRBV6-5 with TRBJ2-1, with a tentative D call TRBD1 (6 bases). Written as DNA, the CDR3 is TGTGCCAGCAGTCGAAGGGGACACCCAAAGGTGCAGTTCTTC. This encodes CASSRRGHPKVQFF.